The 20 T cell receptor beta chains presented below share a single source sample, sequenced in a study of radiotherapy plus CTLA-4 blockade in lung cancer. Method: immunoSEQ multiplex PCR; TCRdb's copy keeps in-frame clones and lacks some. This table holds some 80,000 clones, roughly four fifths found once. Here the sequenced sample was peripheral blood, taken from a patient treated with radiotherapy plus ipilimumab. Receptors were obtained from a human donor with non-small cell lung cancer who had stable disease on radiotherapy plus ipilimumab.

The chain combines TRBV2 with TRBJ1-4; 10 bases fit TRBD1. The CDR3 runs to 15 residues. Germline assignment: CDR1 SNHLY and CDR2 FYNNEI. The V and J ends lost 3 bases and 7 bases, in that order; junction bases with no gene match: 5. This CDR3 reads CASSEDRGSGEKLFF. The CDR3 nucleotides are TGTGCCAGCAGTGAGGACAGGGGGTCAGGTGAAAAACTGTTTTTT.

V usage is TRBV30 and J usage is TRBJ1-3; no clear D. V was trimmed by 5 bases and J by 4 bases, leaving 6 bases between them. This CDR3 is 11 amino acids long. Germline-derived CDR1 and CDR2 are GTSNPN and SVGIG (reference sequence). The DNA of the CDR3 is TGTGCCTGGTCCAGGGGAAACACCATATATTTT. Its protein is CAWSRGNTIYF.

The chain couples TRBV5-1 to TRBJ1-2; maybe TRBD1 (6 bases). The CDR3 consists of 12 residues. V was pared by 4 bases and J by 8 bases, with 12 bases between. Germline V gene data show CDR1 as SGHRS and CDR2 as YFSETQ. CDR3 coding DNA: TGCGCCAGCAGCCCCGGACAGTGGGGCTACACCTTC. Protein: CASSPGQWGYTF.

The rearrangement uses TRBV5-1 and TRBJ1-1; TRBD1 aligns across 7 bases. Looked up from germline, CDR1 is SGHRS and CDR2 is YFSETQ. The CDR3 extends over 13 amino acids. With 1 base clipped from V and 11 bases from J, the junction kept 8 bases outside the gene matches. As DNA, the CDR3 is TGCGCCAGCAGCTTGATGACAGGGAGTGATGCTTTCTTT. It translates to CASSLMTGSDAFF.

The chain has TRBV5-1 and TRBJ2-3; 13 nucleotides agree with TRBD2. CDR3 length: 16 residues. Germline loops: CDR1 SGHRS, CDR2 YFSETQ. V dropped 2 bases and J dropped 3; count of bases not matched to a gene: 3. The CDR3 DNA is TGCGCCAGCAGCTTACGGACTAGCGGGAGAACAGATACGCAGTATTTT. It yields the protein CASSLRTSGRTDTQYF.

The chain links TRBV5-1 to TRBJ2-3; D is ambiguous. Germline CDR1 reads SGHRS; CDR2 reads YFSETQ. Trimming removed 0 bases from V and 2 bases from J, with 7 bases in between. The CDR3 has 14 residues. This CDR3 reads CASSLGLSTDTQYF. The CDR3 DNA sequence: TGCGCCAGCAGCTTGGGGTTATCCACAGATACGCAGTATTTT. The full variable domain, completed using reference TRBV5-1 and TRBJ2-3, is KAGVTQTPRYLIKTRGQQVTLSCSPISGHRSVSWYQQTPGQGLQFLFEYFSETQRNKGNFPGRFSGRQFSNSRSEMNVSTLELGDSALYLCASSLGLSTDTQYFGPGTRLTVL.

The chain recombines TRBV14 with TRBJ2-3; D gene unclear. The germline V gene encodes CDR1 SGHDN and CDR2 FVKESK. This CDR3 contains 12 residues. V dropped 4 bases and J dropped 3 bases, with 5 bases sitting between them. As DNA, the CDR3 is TGTGCCAGCAGCCCCACAACAGATACGCAGTATTTT. Translation: CASSPTTDTQYF.

The chain uses TRBV30 and TRBJ2-6, with D maybe TRBD1 (6 bases). The CDR3 has 18 residues. V shed 2 bases and J shed 0 bases, with 17 bases lying between them. Germline V gene sequence: CDR1 GTSNPN, CDR2 SVGIG (reference sequence). The CDR3 nucleotides read TGTGCCTGGAGTAGGGCAGGGACACCCCACTCTGGGGCCAACGTCCTGACTTTC. As protein: CAWSRAGTPHSGANVLTF.

The chain combines TRBV7-3 with TRBJ1-5; D is undetermined. V shed 2 bases and J shed 4 bases, with 6 bases lying between them. The CDR3 extends over 13 amino acids. CDR1 is SGHTA and CDR2 is FQGTGA in the germline V gene. Written as DNA, the CDR3 is TGTGCCAGCAGCTTAGGGTTAAATCAGCCCCAGCATTTT. The encoded protein is CASSLGLNQPQHF.

This clone appeared a single time. The gene calls are TRBV19 and TRBJ1-5; D unclear. The CDR3 has 12 residues. Trimming removed 3 bases at V and 6 bases at J, with 6 bases between. The germline V gene has CDR1 LNHDA and CDR2 SQIVND (reference sequence). The CDR3 here is CASSMIGQPQHF. The DNA for the CDR3 is TGTGCCAGTAGTATGATCGGTCAGCCCCAGCATTTT.

Worth noting for this clone: Other nucleotide sequences in the sample specify the same CDR3. V and J are TRBV28 and TRBJ2-7; D gene unclear. Germline V CDR1 and CDR2: MDHEN, SYDVKM. The CDR3 runs to 12 residues. V lost 2 bases and J 2 bases, leaving 4 bases between the germline ends. CDR3 DNA sequence: TGTGCCAGCAGTTTAACTACCTACGAGCAGTACTTC. Translation: CASSLTTYEQYF.

This clone occurred a few times. V and J are TRBV30 and TRBJ1-6, with no clear D. Deletions cut 0 bases from V and 5 bases from J, with 5 bases between. The germline V gene encodes CDR1 GTSNPN and CDR2 SVGIG (reference sequence). CDR3 length: 13 amino acids. The CDR3 spells CAWSVENNSPLHF. CDR3 DNA: TGTGCCTGGAGTGTAGAAAATAATTCACCCCTCCACTTT.

This clone was detected only once. The chain joins TRBV27 to TRBJ2-3; a possible D gene is TRBD1 (6 bases). The V and J ends lost 0 bases and 2 bases respectively, with 12 bases between them. The CDR3 is 16 amino acids. The V gene's germline CDR1 is MNHEY and CDR2 SMNVEV (reference sequence). The CDR3: CASSLSQTGFTDTQYF. The DNA of the CDR3 is TGTGCCAGCAGTTTATCGCAGACAGGTTTCACAGATACGCAGTATTTT.

V and J are TRBV5-1 and TRBJ2-6; D is undetermined. Germline-derived CDR1 and CDR2 are SGHRS and YFSETQ. Trimming took off 3 bases at V and 0 bases at J, with 7 bases between the two ends. The CDR3 has 15 residues. The CDR3 DNA is TGCGCCAGCAGCTCCGGGCTCTCTGGGGCCAACGTCCTGACTTTC. Amino acids: CASSSGLSGANVLTF.

CDR3 amino acids: CASSLAEAALYGYEQYF. CDR3 bases: TGTGCCAGCAGCTTAGCGGAAGCGGCCCTCTACGGCTACGAGCAGTACTTC. V and J are TRBV7-9 and TRBJ2-7; D is possibly TRBD2 (5 bases). CDR3 length: 17 amino acids. V was trimmed by 0 bases and J by 3 bases, leaving 18 bases between them. Germline-derived CDR1 and CDR2 are SEHNR and FQNEAQ (reference sequence).

The chain is built from TRBV4-2 and TRBJ2-4; 7 bases are shared with TRBD1. Trimming took 4 bases from V and 1 from J; bases not matched to a gene: 16. The CDR3 extends over 19 amino acids. Germline V gives CDR1 LGHNA, CDR2 YNFKEQ. For the CDR3, the DNA is TGTGCCAGCAGCCCATACACTAGACAGGGCAACGTTGCCAAAAACATTCAGTACTTC. Translated: CASSPYTRQGNVAKNIQYF.

The count of this clone is one. The chain is built from TRBV14 and TRBJ1-2; D unresolved. The CDR3 runs 14 residues. Trimming removed 0 bases at V and 3 bases at J, with 8 bases between. Germline-derived CDR1 and CDR2 are SGHDN and FVKESK. CDR3 DNA sequence: TGTGCCAGCAGCCAAGAAGGACCGCACTATGGCTACACCTTC. Translated, it gives CASSQEGPHYGYTF.

The rearrangement joins TRBV6-5 to TRBJ1-6; no clear D. The germline V and J ends were trimmed by 0 bases and 8 bases, with 5 bases remaining between them. Germline lookup yields CDR1 MNHEY and CDR2 SVGAGI. The CDR3 sequence is 13 residues long. CDR3 loop: CASSYSNDSPLHF. For the CDR3, the DNA is TGTGCCAGCAGTTACTCGAACGATTCACCCCTCCACTTT.

V gene TRBV6-1 combines with J gene TRBJ2-7; TRBD2 is a possible D gene (6 bases). V lost 5 bases, J lost 6 bases, and 14 bases lay in between. CDR1 and CDR2 from the germline V gene are MNHNS and SASEGT. The CDR3 contains 13 residues. Written as DNA, the CDR3 is TGTGCCAGCAGTTCCGCCGTCGGGGGCGAGCAGTACTTC. Amino acid sequence: CASSSAVGGEQYF.

This chain uses TRBV7-2 with TRBJ2-2, with D maybe TRBD1 (6 bases). The germline V and J ends were trimmed by 5 bases and 1 base, with 8 bases remaining between them. This CDR3 spans 14 amino acids. The germline V gene has CDR1 SGHTA and CDR2 FQGNSA. CDR3 protein: CASSTTGNTGELFF. The CDR3, as DNA: TGTGCCAGCAGCACGACAGGGAACACCGGGGAGCTGTTTTTT.